Presented here are 2 T cell receptor beta chains from one specimen sequenced in a study of blood T cell repertoires in COVID-19. TCRdb's table, derived via immunoSEQ multiplex PCR, lists solely in-frame clones and lacks some. The repertoire holds fewer than 120,000 clones, with just over 75% as singletons. Material for sequencing was peripheral blood. The receptors stem from a woman of 80 years or more with acute or convalescent COVID-19.

This clone has a single count. This chain joins TRBV27 and TRBJ2-1; D might be TRBD2 (5 bases). CDR3 length: 14 residues. Trimming took off 5 bases at V and 4 bases at J, with 12 bases between the two ends. From germline, CDR1 is MNHEY and CDR2 SMNVEV (reference sequence). CDR3 sequence (DNA): TGTGCCAGCAGTACCCACGGGGTTTACAATGAGCAGTTCTTC. Its translation is CASSTHGVYNEQFF.

The rearrangement uses TRBV28 and TRBJ1-3, with TRBD1 matching 10 bases. The V gene end was trimmed by 11 bases and the J gene end by 0 bases; junction bases not matched to a gene: 7. The CDR3 is 15 amino acids. Germline values: CDR1 MDHEN, CDR2 SYDVKM. The CDR3 bases are TGTGCCTCGCGCAGACAGGGGGCCTCTGGAAACACCATATATTTT. It specifies CASRRQGASGNTIYF.